A selection of T cell receptor beta chains follows, all from one sample in a study of blood T cells in healthy people across ages. TCRdb re-analysed the 5' RACE reads in MiXCR, keeping a single row per CDR3 protein. The sample lists roughly 1,700,000 distinct CDR3 sequences; roughly 30% were seen once. Sequences were obtained from blood. The receptors come from a woman in her twenties or thirties in good health. Each CDR3 is given with its conserved first and last residue. Size is stated for part of the rows, as once, few or many counts, or as a class when the clone is expanded.

.,14,TRBV20-1,CSARVTESNQPQHF
.,14,TRBV11-1,CASRRQRAAGEQFF
few,16,TRBV7-3,CASSLTVGTGLNEQFF
.,14,TRBV20-1,CSARDREKTYGQYF
many,11,TRBV20-1,CSAPTPREQYF
many,15,TRBV10-3,CAIGARQGNDNEQFF
.,17,TRBV11-2,CASSSHPLGLAKNIQYF
.,15,TRBV5-1,CASSASGEGADTQYF
.,17,TRBV9,CASSVVAGANSYNEQFF
.,15,TRBV2,CASSDDPTGGNEQFF
.,16,TRBV2,CASGTSGGYNTDTQYF
.,15,TRBV20-1,CSAYGQGPYNQPQHF
many,14,TRBV12-3/TRBV12-4,CASSRGTPNTEAFF
few,17,TRBV4-3,CASSQDPPSGYPYEQYF
.,14,TRBV7-9,CASSFRGSTVTQYF
.,13,TRBV10-3,CAISDQDNQPQHF
few,15,TRBV5-1,CASSSGQGINQPQHF
.,15,TRBV29-1,CSVGPDPRTLNEAFF
many,16,TRBV20-1,CSARDPAGGGAYGYTF
.,14,TRBV6-6,CASSYGGARETQYF
.,15,TRBV2,CASSEFKGGNQPQHF
.,12,TRBV20-1,CSAIAGAGELFF
.,15,TRBV7-2,CASSLESGQQETQYF
many,11,TRBV6-1,CASDLSYEQYF
.,18,TRBV4-1,CASSQDRAGEALRDAQYF
.,15,TRBV6-6,CASSSTTGAKETQYF
.,15,TRBV12-3/TRBV12-4,CASRPDRDRQETQYF
.,17,TRBV9,CASSVGFSGRKNYEQYF
few,15,TRBV5-6,CASSSLTSGNNEQFF
.,14,TRBV7-6,CASSSTDSGNTTYF
.,14,TRBV20-1,CSAGLAGSTDTQYF
.,16,TRBV5-1,CASSPPRDSPTDTQYF
few,15,TRBV12-3/TRBV12-4,CASRPGGEVNEKLFF
few,13,TRBV20-1,CSASGALSYEQYF
.,15,TRBV27,CASSSFPPAFYEQYF
few,14,TRBV28,CASGDRVGSYEQYF
many,15,TRBV14,CASSQDTSVAYEQYF
few,12,TRBV30,CAWGVRANEQYF
.,13,TRBV20-1,CSARKGPRAEQYF
many,13,TRBV2,CATRAGLYNEQFF
.,14,TRBV6-6,CASSRRGVNQLQHF
.,17,TRBV12-3/TRBV12-4,CASSGLAGPLAKNIQYF
.,14,TRBV2,CASKATSGANVLTF
few,15,TRBV7-2,CASSPAAANTGELFF
few,13,TRBV5-1,CATSIARNTEAFF
.,15,TRBV28,CASSAQAAGWQPQHF
.,12,TRBV9,CASSVVENEQFF
many,14,TRBV5-6,CASSGTSSNYGYTF
.,13,TRBV20-1,CSAEKGLEETQYF
.,16,TRBV7-2,CASSLAPAGGANVLTF
.,14,TRBV29-1,CSVARGGSGNEQFF
.,13,TRBV9,CASSPVADNEQYF
few,14,TRBV6-2/TRBV6-3,CASSYPGLPYEQYF
.,13,TRBV12-3/TRBV12-4,CASSLEPDRPQHF
few,17,TRBV9,CASSVGRLDRVSETQYF
few,15,TRBV13,CASNAGTSGTYEQYF